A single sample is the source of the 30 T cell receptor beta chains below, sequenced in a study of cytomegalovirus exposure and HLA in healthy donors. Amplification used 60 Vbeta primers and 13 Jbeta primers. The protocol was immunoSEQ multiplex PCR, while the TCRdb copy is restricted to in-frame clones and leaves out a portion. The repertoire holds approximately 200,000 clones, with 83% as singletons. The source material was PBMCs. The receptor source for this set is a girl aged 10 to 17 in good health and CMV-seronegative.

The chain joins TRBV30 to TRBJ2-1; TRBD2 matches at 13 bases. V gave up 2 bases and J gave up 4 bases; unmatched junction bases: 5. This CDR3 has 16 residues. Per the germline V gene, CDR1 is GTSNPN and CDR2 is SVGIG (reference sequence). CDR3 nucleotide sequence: TGTGCCTGGAGTTCACCGGGACTAGCGGGATACAATGAGCAGTTCTTC. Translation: CAWSSPGLAGYNEQFF.

CDR3 coding DNA: TGTGCCAGTAACTACGGCGGGGGAAAGAACTATGGCTACACCTTC. It yields the protein CASNYGGGKNYGYTF. The chain links TRBV19 to TRBJ1-2, with D perhaps TRBD1 (5 bases). V was cut by 7 bases and J by 2 bases, with 17 bases left in between. The CDR3 runs 15 residues. In germline, CDR1 is LNHDA, CDR2 SQIVND (reference sequence).

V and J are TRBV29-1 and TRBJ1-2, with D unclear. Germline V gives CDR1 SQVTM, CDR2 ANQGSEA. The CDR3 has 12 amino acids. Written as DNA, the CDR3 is TGCGTTACCAATGCCGGGGTCTATGGCTACACCTTC. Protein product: CVTNAGVYGYTF.

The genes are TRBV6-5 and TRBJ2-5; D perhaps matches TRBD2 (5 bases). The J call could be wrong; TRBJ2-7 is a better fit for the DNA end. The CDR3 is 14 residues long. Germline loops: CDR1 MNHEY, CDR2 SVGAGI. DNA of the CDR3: TGTGCCAGCAGTCAACCGTGGGGAGCACGCGAGCAGTACTTC. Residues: CASSQPWGAREQYF.

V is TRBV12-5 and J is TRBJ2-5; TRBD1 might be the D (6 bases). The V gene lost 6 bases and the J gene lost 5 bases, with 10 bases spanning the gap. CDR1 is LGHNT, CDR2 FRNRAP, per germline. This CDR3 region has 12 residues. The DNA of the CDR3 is TGTGCTAGTGGAACAGGGCGCGAGACCCAGTACTTC. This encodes CASGTGRETQYF.

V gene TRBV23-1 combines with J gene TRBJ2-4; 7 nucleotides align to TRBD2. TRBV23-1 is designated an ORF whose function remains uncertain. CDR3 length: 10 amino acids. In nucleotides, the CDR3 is TGCAGGACTAGTCGAAACATTCAGTACTTC. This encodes CRTSRNIQYF.

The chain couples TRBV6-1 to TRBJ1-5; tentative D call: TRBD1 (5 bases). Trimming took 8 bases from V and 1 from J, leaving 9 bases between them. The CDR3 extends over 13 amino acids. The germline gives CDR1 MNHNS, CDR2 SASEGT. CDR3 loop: CASQTVSNQPQHF. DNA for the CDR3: TGTGCCAGCCAGACAGTCAGCAATCAGCCCCAGCATTTT.

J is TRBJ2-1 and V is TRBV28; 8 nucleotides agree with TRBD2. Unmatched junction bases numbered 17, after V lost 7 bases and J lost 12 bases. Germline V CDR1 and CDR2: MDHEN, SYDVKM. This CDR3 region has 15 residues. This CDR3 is CASIPGGGLADRQFF. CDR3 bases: TGTGCCAGCATCCCGGGCGGCGGACTAGCCGACCGGCAGTTCTTC.

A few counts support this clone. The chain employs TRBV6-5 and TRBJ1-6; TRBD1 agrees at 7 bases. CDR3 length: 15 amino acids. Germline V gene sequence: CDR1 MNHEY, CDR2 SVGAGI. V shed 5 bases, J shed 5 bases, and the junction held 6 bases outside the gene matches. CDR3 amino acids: CASSRGTVNNSPLHF. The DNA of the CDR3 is TGTGCCAGCAGTCGCGGGACAGTTAATAATTCACCCCTCCACTTT.

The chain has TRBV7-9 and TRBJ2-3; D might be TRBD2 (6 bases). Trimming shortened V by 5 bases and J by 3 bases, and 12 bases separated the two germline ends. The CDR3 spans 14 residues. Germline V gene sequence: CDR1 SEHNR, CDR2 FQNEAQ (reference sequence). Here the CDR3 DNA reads TGTGCCAGCAGCCCCAGTGGGGGGACAGATACGCAGTATTTT. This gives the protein CASSPSGGTDTQYF.

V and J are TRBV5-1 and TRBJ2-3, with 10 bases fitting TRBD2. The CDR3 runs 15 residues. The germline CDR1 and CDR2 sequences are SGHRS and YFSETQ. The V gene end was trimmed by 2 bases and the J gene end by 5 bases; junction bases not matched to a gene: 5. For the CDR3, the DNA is TGCGCCAGCAGCTTCCTAGCGGGAGTTGGAGATACGCAGTATTTT. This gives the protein CASSFLAGVGDTQYF.

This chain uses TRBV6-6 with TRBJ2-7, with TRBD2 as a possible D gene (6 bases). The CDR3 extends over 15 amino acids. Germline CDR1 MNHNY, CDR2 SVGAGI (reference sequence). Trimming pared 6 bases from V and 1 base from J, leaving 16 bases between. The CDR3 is CASSPPPGLSYEQYF. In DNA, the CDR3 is TGTGCCAGCAGCCCTCCCCCGGGACTGTCCTACGAGCAGTACTTC.

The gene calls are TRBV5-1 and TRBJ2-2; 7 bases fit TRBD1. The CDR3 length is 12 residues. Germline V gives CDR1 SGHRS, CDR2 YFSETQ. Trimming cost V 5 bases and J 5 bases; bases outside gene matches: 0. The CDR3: CASRGQTGELFF. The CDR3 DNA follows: TGCGCCAGCAGGGGACAGACCGGGGAGCTGTTTTTT.

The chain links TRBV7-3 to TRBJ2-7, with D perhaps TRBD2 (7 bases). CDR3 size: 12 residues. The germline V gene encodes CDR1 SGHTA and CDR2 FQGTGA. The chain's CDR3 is CAGGGDFYEQYF. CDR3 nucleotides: TGTGCAGGGGGAGGGGACTTCTACGAGCAGTACTTC.

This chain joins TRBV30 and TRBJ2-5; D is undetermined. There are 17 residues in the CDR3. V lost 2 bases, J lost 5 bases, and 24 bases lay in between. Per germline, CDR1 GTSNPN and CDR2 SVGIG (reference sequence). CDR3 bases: TGTGCCTGGAGTCGCCGACTTCCTTTGGCTTTCACGGAGACCCAGTACTTC. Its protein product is CAWSRRLPLAFTETQYF.

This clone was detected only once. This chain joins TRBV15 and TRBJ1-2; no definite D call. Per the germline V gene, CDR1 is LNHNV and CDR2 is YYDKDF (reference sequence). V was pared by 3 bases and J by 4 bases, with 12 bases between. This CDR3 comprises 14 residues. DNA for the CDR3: TGTGCCACCAGCAGTACCGGGTCCCCCTATGGCTACACCTTC. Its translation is CATSSTGSPYGYTF.

In DNA form, the CDR3 reads TGTGCCAGCAGCGTAGCTCCTAGCGGGGCCTACGAGCAGTACTTC. It specifies CASSVAPSGAYEQYF. V gene TRBV9 combines with J gene TRBJ2-7; 9 bases line up with TRBD2. Germline V gene sequence: CDR1 SGDLS, CDR2 YYNGEE. With V trimmed by 0 bases and J by 2 bases, 3 bases remained unmatched. The CDR3 runs to 15 residues.

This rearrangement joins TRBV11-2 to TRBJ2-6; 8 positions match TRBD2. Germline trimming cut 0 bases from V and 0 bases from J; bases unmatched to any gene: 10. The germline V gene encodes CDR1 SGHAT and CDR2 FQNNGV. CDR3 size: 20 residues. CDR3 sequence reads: CASSLEGGGPRYSGANVLTF. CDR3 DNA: TGTGCCAGCAGCTTAGAGGGCGGGGGGCCCCGTTACTCTGGGGCCAACGTCCTGACTTTC.

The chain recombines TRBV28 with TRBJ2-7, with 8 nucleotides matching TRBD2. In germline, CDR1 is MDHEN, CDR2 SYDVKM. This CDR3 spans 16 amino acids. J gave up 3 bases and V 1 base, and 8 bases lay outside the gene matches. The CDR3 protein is CASSLSVGRAFYEQYF. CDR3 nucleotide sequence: TGTGCCAGCAGTTTATCGGTCGGGAGGGCCTTCTACGAGCAGTACTTC.

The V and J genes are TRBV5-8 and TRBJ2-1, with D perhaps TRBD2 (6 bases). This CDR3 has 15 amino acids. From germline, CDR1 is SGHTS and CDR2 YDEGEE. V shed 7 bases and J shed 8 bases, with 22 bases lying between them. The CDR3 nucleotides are TGTGCCAGCTTTTATCGGGGGATTCGTTCGGATGAGCAGTTCTTC. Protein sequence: CASFYRGIRSDEQFF.

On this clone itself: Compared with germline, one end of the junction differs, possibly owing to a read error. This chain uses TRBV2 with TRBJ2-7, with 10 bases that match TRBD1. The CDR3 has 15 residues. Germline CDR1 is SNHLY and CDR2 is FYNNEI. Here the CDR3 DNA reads TGTGCCAGCAGTAAAGCCGGGACAGGGGTTAACGAGCAGTACTTC. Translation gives CASSKAGTGVNEQYF.

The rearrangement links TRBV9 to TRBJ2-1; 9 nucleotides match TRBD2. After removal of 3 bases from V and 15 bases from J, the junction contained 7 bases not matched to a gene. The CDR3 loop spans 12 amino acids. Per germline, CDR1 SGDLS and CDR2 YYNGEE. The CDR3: CASSEPGLALFF. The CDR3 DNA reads TGTGCCAGCAGCGAACCGGGACTAGCTCTGTTCTTC.

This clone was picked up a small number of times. The CDR3 protein is CASSRAAGDTEAFF. As DNA, the CDR3 is TGTGCCAGCTCACGAGCGGCGGGGGACACTGAAGCTTTCTTT. This sequence joins TRBV18 and TRBJ1-1; D may be TRBD1 (5 bases). V was cut by 4 bases and J by 3 bases, with 12 bases left in between. The CDR3 has 14 residues. In germline, CDR1 is KGHSH, CDR2 LQKENI.

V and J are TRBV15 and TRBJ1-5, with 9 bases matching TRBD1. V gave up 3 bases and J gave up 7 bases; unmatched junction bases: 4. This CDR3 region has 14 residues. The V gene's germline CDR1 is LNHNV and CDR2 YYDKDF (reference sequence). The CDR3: CATSRTGGGQPQHF. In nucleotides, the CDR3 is TGTGCCACCAGCAGGACAGGGGGTGGCCAGCCCCAGCATTTT.

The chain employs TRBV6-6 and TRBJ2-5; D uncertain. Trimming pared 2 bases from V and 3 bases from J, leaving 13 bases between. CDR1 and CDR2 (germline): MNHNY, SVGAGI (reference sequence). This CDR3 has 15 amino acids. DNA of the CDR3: TGTGCCAGCAGTTACGCGCTAAGTGGTGAAGAGACCCAGTACTTC. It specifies CASSYALSGEETQYF.

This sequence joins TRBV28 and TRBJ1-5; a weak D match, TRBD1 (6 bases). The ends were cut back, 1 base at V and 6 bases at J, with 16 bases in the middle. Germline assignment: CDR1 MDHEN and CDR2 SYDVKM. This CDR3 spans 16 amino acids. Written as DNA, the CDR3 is TGTGCCAGCAGTTTATTTTTGTCAGGGGTTAGTCAGCCCCAGCATTTT. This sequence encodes CASSLFLSGVSQPQHF. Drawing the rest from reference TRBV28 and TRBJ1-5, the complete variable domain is DVKVTQSSRYLVKRTGEKVFLECVQDMDHENMFWYRQDPGLGLRLIYFSYDVKMKEKGDIPEGYSVSREKKERFSLILESASTNQTSMYLCASSLFLSGVSQPQHFGDGTRLSIL.

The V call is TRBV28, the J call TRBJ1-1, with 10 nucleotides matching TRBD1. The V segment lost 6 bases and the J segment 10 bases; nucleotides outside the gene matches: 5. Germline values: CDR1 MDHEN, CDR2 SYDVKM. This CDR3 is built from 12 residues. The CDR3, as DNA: TGTGCCAGCAGCCACCGGGACAGGGGAGCTTTCTTT. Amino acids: CASSHRDRGAFF.

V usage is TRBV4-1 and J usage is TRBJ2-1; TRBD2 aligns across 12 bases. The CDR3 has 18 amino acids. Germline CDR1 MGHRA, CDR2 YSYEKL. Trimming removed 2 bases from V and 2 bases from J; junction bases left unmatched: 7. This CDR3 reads CASSQPHWTSGTYNEQFF. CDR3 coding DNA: TGCGCCAGCAGCCAACCCCACTGGACTAGCGGGACCTACAATGAGCAGTTCTTC.

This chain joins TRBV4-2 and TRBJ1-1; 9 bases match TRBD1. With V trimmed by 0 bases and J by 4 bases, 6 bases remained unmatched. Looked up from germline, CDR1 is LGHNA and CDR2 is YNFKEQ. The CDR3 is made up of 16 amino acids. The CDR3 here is CASSQDQGTGSTEAFF. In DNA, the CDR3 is TGTGCCAGCAGCCAAGACCAAGGGACAGGGAGCACTGAAGCTTTCTTT.

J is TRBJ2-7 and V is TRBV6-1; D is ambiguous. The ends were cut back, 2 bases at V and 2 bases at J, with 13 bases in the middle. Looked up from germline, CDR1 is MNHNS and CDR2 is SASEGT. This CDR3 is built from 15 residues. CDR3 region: CASSENVGLTYEQYF. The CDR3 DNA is TGTGCCAGCAGTGAAAACGTGGGCCTGACCTACGAGCAGTACTTC.